The entry that follows covers one TCR beta chain sequence. Its antigen is currently unknown. This record belongs to a study of OX40 agonist ivuxolimab in advanced cancers. Overall study context: The drug used for patients, ivuxolimab, was an agonistic anti-OX40 (CD134) antibody. Six ivuxolimab dose levels, 0.01 to 10 mg/kg, were given intravenously every 2 weeks. A history of anti-PD-1, anti-PD-L1 or anti-CTLA-4 therapy was acceptable, and 40% to 45% had some.

V was pared by 3 bases and J by 5 bases, with 4 bases between. Looked up from germline, CDR1 is MNHNS and CDR2 is SASEGT. The CDR3 has 11 residues. Sequencing was performed with immunoSEQ multiplex PCR; in TCRdb, only in-frame clones are kept and a portion is missing. This sample yields about 79,000 clones, of which about 91% are seen a single time; more than 5.5% belongs to the top ten. Study findings and constraints: At 0.1 to 3.0 mg/kg, clonal expansion of CD4+ and CD8+ blood T cells had occurred by week 6.

V usage is TRBV6-1 and J usage is TRBJ1-2; no reliable D call. Sample: CD4+ or CD8+ T cells sorted from blood, taken in a trial of the OX40 agonist ivuxolimab. This TCR was recovered from an adult with an advanced solid tumor such as melanoma, head and neck, liver or kidney cancer. CDR3: CASSDRYGYTF. CDR3 DNA sequence: TGTGCCAGCAGTGATAGATATGGCTACACCTTC.